Here is one T cell receptor beta chain with its context. The specificity of this receptor is unknown. No per-base quality is available; no much larger clone lies one base away. The data originate from a study of blood T cell repertoires in COVID-19 (dated by TCRdb to 2020 to 2022). Regarding the research as a whole: Samples from collaborators originated in the United States, Italy and Spain and spanned both the acute and convalescent phases of COVID-19. Where HLA class I and class II types were available, the types were taken from metadata supplied by the sample provider, not from assay-based typing. Sample metadata almost always included a de-identified subject ID, COVID-19 status, age in years and sex. Samples came from the ongoing ImmuneRACE study (first 160 participants) plus 1,254 subjects from 6 global collaborators. The prospective study material was composed of cDNA or gDNA derived from T cells, B-cell-depleted T cells, or PBMCs. The dataset comprised deeply sampled blood TCRbeta repertoires from subjects exposed to, actively infected with, or recovered from COVID-19. A freely available public database, intended as a resource for researchers studying the immune response to SARS-CoV-2, is where the repertoires were released.

Enrolling through a virtual design, the prospective study's participants ranged in age from roughly 18 to 89 years and lived across 20 to 30 United States geographic areas. In the prospective study, participants were assigned to cohorts based on the clinical history participants reported in a screening survey and a study questionnaire. In the prospective study, mobile phlebotomists collected whole blood, serum and a nasopharyngeal or oropharyngeal swab from each participant. Prospective study participants could optionally give additional blood draws and questionnaires over an approximately two-month period. Before DNA extraction, prospective study blood samples were shipped either frozen or at room temperature. Overall study outcomes, separate from this receptor: The amount of clinical and demographic metadata varied by source and participant and was provided uncurated.

Germline trimming amounts to 0 bases on V and 4 bases on J, with 8 as the count of junction bases outside the gene matches. CDR1 LGHNA and CDR2 YSLEER were looked up in the germline V gene. Spanning cysteine to phenylalanine, the CDR3 consists of 16 amino acids. Only the CDR3 DNA is retained, 48 bases long and in frame from the first base. TCRbeta CDR3 regions were amplified from genomic DNA using the immunoSEQ Assay, a bias-controlled multiplex PCR. The published analysis was carried out like this. The number of nucleated cells in each sample was estimated by amplification of reference gene primers within the assay. To quantify the absolute abundance of each unique TCRbeta CDR3 rearrangement, sequence reads were collapsed and filtered. For each sample, productive Simpson clonality was calculated by taking the square root of Simpson's diversity index across productive rearrangements. TCRdb retrieved this table from immuneACCESS and kept in-frame rearrangements only. Not all clones are present; in checked studies, unresolved V genes account for under half, and no reason is known for the remainder. V and J calls plus clone size are reproduced from that table; the DNA served to infer D and trimming. This sample comprises hundreds of thousands of clones, 89% of them detected only once. Together, the top ten hold 3.5% to 4% of the sample.

This sequence uses TRBV4-3 and TRBJ1-2; 7 middle bases align to TRBD1. This sequence was found in a woman under 40 with acute COVID-19. Sequenced material: PBMCs or T cells enriched from blood (not recorded which). The bases read TGCGCCAGCAGCCAAGATGACACAGGGGACGCCTATGGCTACACCTTC. This codes for CASSQDDTGDAYGYTF.